This T cell receptor (beta chain) was sequenced during a study of CD8 T cells in Susac syndrome. The length of the CDR3 is 18 residues. Deletions cut 0 bases from V and 8 bases from J, with 26 bases between. CDR1 is SQVTM and CDR2 is ANQGSEA in the germline V gene. The multiple sclerosis controls, all treatment-naive patients, had relapsing-remitting disease that was stable or active. It was negative isolation that provided the CD8+ and CD4+ T cells, whereas TEMRA cells were enriched by FACS. It was with random hexamers that 0.5 to 1 ug RNA was reverse transcribed. Across 54 Vbeta and 13 Jbeta, TCR beta CDR3 was amplified with immunoSEQ multiplex PCR. TCRdb recomputed calls from the immunoSEQ multiplex PCR reads with MiXCR, one row per CDR3 protein. The sample lists about 430,000 distinct CDR3 sequences; more than 80% were seen once.

Specimen: CD8+ T cells from PBMCs. This receptor was obtained from a human donor with multiple sclerosis. The rearrangement joins TRBV29-1 to TRBJ2-1; maybe TRBD2 (5 bases). CDR3 coding DNA: TGCAGCGTTGAAGATACGGGGATCGGCGCCCCCGGGCTGGATGAGCAGTTCTTC. It specifies CSVEDTGIGAPGLDEQFF.